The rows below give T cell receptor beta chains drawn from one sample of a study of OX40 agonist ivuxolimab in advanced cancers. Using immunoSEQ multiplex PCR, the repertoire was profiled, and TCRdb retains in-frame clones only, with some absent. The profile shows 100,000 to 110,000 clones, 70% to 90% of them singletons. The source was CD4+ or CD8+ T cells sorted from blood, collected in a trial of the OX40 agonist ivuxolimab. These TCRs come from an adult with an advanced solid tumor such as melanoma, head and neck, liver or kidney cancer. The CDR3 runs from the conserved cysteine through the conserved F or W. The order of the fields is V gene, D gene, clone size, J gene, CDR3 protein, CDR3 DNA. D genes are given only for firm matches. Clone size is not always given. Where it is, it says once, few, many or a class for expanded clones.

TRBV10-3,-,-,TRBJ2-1,CAFLGPRDEQFF,TGTGCCTTCCTCGGCCCGAGGGATGAGCAGTTCTTC
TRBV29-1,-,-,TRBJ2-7,CSVAGPYEQYF,TGCAGCGTCGCCGGGCCCTACGAGCAGTACTTC
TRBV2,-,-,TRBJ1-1,CASSLSGGKTEAFF,TGTGCCAGCAGTCTGTCTGGGGGCAAGACTGAAGCTTTCTTT
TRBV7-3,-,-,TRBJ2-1,CASSLGSGQQYNEQFF,TGTGCCAGCAGCTTAGGATCTGGACAGCAGTACAATGAGCAGTTCTTC
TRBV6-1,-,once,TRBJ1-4,CASSEQEGNNEKLFF,TGTGCCAGCAGTGAACAAGAGGGGAATAATGAAAAACTGTTTTTT
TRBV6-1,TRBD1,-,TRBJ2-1,CASSKQGMLGNEQFF,TGTGCCAGCAGTAAACAGGGGATGCTGGGCAATGAGCAGTTCTTC
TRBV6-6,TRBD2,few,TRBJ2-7,CASSTRAGRYYEQYF,TGTGCCAGCAGTACCCGAGCGGGACGTTACTACGAGCAGTACTTC
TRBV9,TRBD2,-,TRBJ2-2,CASSATGGAAGELFF,TGTGCCAGCAGCGCCACCGGGGGGGCCGCCGGGGAGCTGTTTTTT
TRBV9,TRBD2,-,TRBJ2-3,CASSVGREGLITDTQYF,TGTGCCAGCAGCGTGGGGCGGGAGGGACTTATCACAGATACGCAGTATTTT
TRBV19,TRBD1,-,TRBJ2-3,CASSMPGTGSTDTQYF,TGTGCCAGTAGTATGCCCGGGACAGGGAGCACAGATACGCAGTATTTT
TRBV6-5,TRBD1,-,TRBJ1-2,CASSETGGAVYGYTF,TGTGCCAGCAGCGAGACAGGGGGCGCGGTCTATGGCTACACCTTC
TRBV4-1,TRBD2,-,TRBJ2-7,CASSPSLRGLAGGWYEQYF,TGCGCCAGCAGCCCGTCCCTGAGGGGGCTAGCGGGGGGTTGGTACGAGCAGTACTTC
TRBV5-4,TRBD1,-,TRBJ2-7,CASSLGQGRYEQYF,TGTGCCAGCAGCTTGGGACAGGGGCGCTACGAGCAGTACTTC
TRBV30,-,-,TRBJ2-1,CAWSANSLGHEQFF,TGTGCCTGGAGTGCCAACAGTTTAGGGCATGAGCAGTTCTTC
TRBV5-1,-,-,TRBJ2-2,CASSLAEITPGKLFF,TGCGCCAGCAGCTTGGCAGAGATTACACCGGGGAAGCTGTTTTTT
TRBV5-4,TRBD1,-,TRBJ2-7,CASSRDRAAYEQYF,TGTGCCAGCAGCCGGGACAGGGCCGCCTACGAGCAGTACTTC
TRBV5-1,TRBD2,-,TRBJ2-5,CASSDTRLAGGLETQYF,TGCGCCAGCAGCGACACCAGACTAGCGGGAGGATTGGAGACCCAGTACTTC
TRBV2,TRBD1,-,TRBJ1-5,CASSETGGAQPQHF,TGTGCCAGCAGCGAGACAGGGGGCGCTCAGCCCCAGCATTTT
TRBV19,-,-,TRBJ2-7,CASSPRWTAAHPYEQYF,TGTGCCAGTAGTCCCCGCTGGACAGCCGCACACCCCTACGAGCAGTACTTC
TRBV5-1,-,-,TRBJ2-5,CASSATVLETQYF,TGCGCCAGCAGTGCGACGGTCTTAGAGACCCAGTACTTC
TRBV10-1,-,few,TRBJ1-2,CASSEGVGSPPTF,TGCGCCAGCAGTGAGGGAGTCGGGTCACCGCCTACCTTC
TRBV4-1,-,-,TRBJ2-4,CASSEVLLIPLAKNIQYF,TGCGCCAGCAGCGAAGTCCTACTGATTCCCCTAGCCAAAAACATTCAGTACTTC
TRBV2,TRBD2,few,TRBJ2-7,CASSFGLASSYEQYF,TGTGCCAGCAGCTTCGGACTAGCCAGCTCCTACGAGCAGTACTTC
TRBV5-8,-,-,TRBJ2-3,CASTGRSSTDTQYF,TGTGCCAGCACCGGACGGTCTAGCACAGATACGCAGTATTTT
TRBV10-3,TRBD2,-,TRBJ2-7,CAIKTSGSYEQYF,TGTGCCATCAAAACTAGCGGGAGCTACGAGCAGTACTTC
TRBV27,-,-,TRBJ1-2,CASSLVGDPAYGYTF,TGTGCCAGCAGTTTGGTGGGAGACCCAGCTTATGGCTACACCTTC
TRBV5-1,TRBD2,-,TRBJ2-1,CASSLVAGGGYNEQFF,TGCGCCAGCAGCTTGGTGGCGGGAGGAGGTTACAATGAGCAGTTCTTC
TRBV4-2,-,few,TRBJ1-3,CASSQDWDSGNTIYF,TGTGCCAGCAGCCAAGATTGGGACTCTGGAAACACCATATATTTT
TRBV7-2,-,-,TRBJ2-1,CASSLARGDEQFF,TGTGCCAGCAGCTTAGCAAGGGGCGATGAGCAGTTCTTC
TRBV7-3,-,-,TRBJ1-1,CASSLSGVGNTEAFF,TGTGCCAGCAGCCTATCGGGGGTAGGCAACACTGAAGCTTTCTTT
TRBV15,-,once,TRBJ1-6,CATSGGDYNSPLHF,TGTGCCACCAGCGGGGGGGACTATAATTCACCCCTCCACTTT
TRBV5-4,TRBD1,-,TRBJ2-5,CASSPPGQGARETQYF,TGTGCCAGCAGCCCTCCGGGACAGGGGGCCCGGGAGACCCAGTACTTC
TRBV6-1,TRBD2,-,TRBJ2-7,CASRISGIDSYEQYF,TGTGCCAGCAGGATTAGCGGGATCGACTCCTACGAGCAGTACTTC
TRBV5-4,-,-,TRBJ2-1,CASSPGSGSYNEQFF,TGTGCCAGCAGCCCTGGGAGCGGATCCTACAATGAGCAGTTCTTC
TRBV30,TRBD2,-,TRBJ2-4,CAAGLAGGPLAKNIQYF,TGTGCCGCCGGACTAGCGGGAGGGCCCCTAGCCAAAAACATTCAGTACTTC
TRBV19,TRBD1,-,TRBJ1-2,CASSIEGTGLSGYTF,TGTGCCAGTAGTATTGAAGGGACAGGGTTGAGTGGCTACACCTTC
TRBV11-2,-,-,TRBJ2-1,CASGERRGRPYNEQFF,TGTGCCAGCGGAGAACGGCGGGGACGACCCTACAATGAGCAGTTCTTC
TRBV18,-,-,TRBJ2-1,CASSLGWDEQFF,TGTGCCAGCTCACTGGGGTGGGATGAGCAGTTCTTC
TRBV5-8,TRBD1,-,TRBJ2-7,CASLGQALGEQYF,TGTGCCAGCCTCGGACAGGCCTTAGGGGAGCAGTACTTC
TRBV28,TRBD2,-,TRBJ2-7,CASSSAGGAYEQYF,TGTGCCAGCAGTTCAGCGGGAGGTGCCTACGAGCAGTACTTC
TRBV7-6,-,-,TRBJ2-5,CASSLARVAGETQYF,TGTGCCAGCAGCTTAGCGAGGGTTGCGGGTGAGACCCAGTACTTC
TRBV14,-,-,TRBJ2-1,CASSHYREYNEQFF,TGTGCCAGCAGCCACTATCGGGAGTATAATGAGCAGTTCTTC
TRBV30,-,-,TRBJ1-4,CAWSASNIANEKLFF,TGTGCCTGGAGCGCAAGCAATATCGCTAATGAAAAACTGTTTTTT
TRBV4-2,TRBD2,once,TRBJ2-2,CASSQSISGGANTGELFF,TGTGCCAGCAGCCAATCCATTAGCGGGGGGGCAAACACCGGGGAGCTGTTTTTT
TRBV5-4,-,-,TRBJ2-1,CASSGGYFNEQFF,TGTGCCAGCAGTGGGGGCTACTTCAATGAGCAGTTCTTC
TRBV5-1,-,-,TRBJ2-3,CASSFGSAGVYPDTQYF,TGCGCCAGCAGCTTCGGGTCGGCAGGGGTGTACCCAGATACGCAGTATTTT
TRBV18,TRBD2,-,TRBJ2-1,CASSPRLAGQFF,TGTGCCAGCTCACCAAGGCTAGCGGGGCAGTTCTTC
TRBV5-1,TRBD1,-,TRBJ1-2,CASSLAQGALTF,TGCGCCAGCAGCTTGGCACAGGGGGCGCTCACCTTC
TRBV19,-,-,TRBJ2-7,CASSTGGATYEQYF,TGTGCCAGTAGTACCGGGGGCGCGACCTACGAGCAGTACTTC
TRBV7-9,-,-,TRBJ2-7,CASSLGRTVPSYEQYF,TGTGCCAGCAGCTTAGGTCGGACAGTGCCCTCCTACGAGCAGTACTTC
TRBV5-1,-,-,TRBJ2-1,CASSLGGLGSYNEQFF,TGCGCCAGCAGCTTGGGAGGCCTGGGCTCCTACAATGAGCAGTTCTTC
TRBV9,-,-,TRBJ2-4,CASSGGDPGRGDIQYF,TGTGCCAGCAGCGGGGGTGACCCCGGGCGAGGAGACATTCAGTACTTC
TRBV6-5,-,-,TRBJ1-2,CATRSGDTPRVGYTF,TGTGCCACCCGAAGCGGGGACACTCCCAGGGTTGGCTACACCTTC